Following are 16 T cell receptor beta chains from one sample sequenced in a study of T cell responses to AZD1222 COVID-19 vaccine. Sequenced by immunoSEQ multiplex PCR; TCRdb stores in-frame clones only, minus some. The sample shows some 150,000 clones, 85% of them seen only once. The sequencing used peripheral blood, collected 28 days after the second dose of the MenACWY control vaccine. These receptors all come from an adult who received the MenACWY meningococcal vaccine as a control.

This chain connects TRBV6-5 to TRBJ2-5; possible D gene TRBD1, 5 bases. The CDR3 length is 12 residues. V lost 2 bases and J lost 4, with 5 bases in between. The germline gives CDR1 MNHEY, CDR2 SVGAGI. CDR3 coding DNA: TGTGCCAGCAGTTACAGGGGAGAGACCCAGTACTTC. Translation gives CASSYRGETQYF.

The chain combines TRBV11-2 with TRBJ2-7; TRBD1 might be the D (5 bases). The germline V gene has CDR1 SGHAT and CDR2 FQNNGV. The CDR3 is 14 amino acids. Trimming removed 4 bases from V and 3 bases from J, with 13 bases in between. The CDR3 loop reads CASSSTDGHYEQYF. CDR3 nucleotides: TGTGCCAGCAGCTCGACAGACGGGCACTACGAGCAGTACTTC.

Only one count was recorded for this clone. The chain combines TRBV24-1 with TRBJ1-1; TRBD1 might be the D (5 bases). The CDR3 extends over 14 amino acids. Germline CDR1 reads KGHDR; CDR2 reads SFDVKD. Between the trimmed V and J ends, which lost 8 bases and 0 bases, there was a span of 12 bases. CDR3 loop: CATMSQGLNTEAFF. In DNA, the CDR3 is TGTGCCACCATGAGCCAGGGTTTGAACACTGAAGCTTTCTTT.

The chain combines TRBV19 with TRBJ2-5; D may be TRBD2 (6 bases). Germline CDR1 reads LNHDA; CDR2 reads SQIVND (reference sequence). The CDR3 has 12 amino acids. V was trimmed by 3 bases and J by 9 bases, leaving 11 bases between them. CDR3 region: CASSMGPGAQYF. The CDR3 bases are TGTGCCAGTAGTATGGGGCCGGGGGCCCAGTACTTC. The full variable domain, rest sourced from reference TRBV19 and TRBJ2-5, is DGGITQSPKYLFRKEGQNVTLSCEQNLNHDAMYWYRQDPGQGLRLIYYSQIVNDFQKGDIAEGYSVSREKKESFPLTVTSAQKNPTAFYLCASSMGPGAQYFGPGTRLLVL.

This chain uses TRBV5-4 with TRBJ1-2, with D uncertain. The CDR3 has 15 amino acids. Per the germline V gene, CDR1 is SGHNT and CDR2 is YYREEE (reference sequence). V was cut by 1 base and J by 0 bases, with 10 bases left in between. This chain's CDR3 is CASSLLNSPNYGYTF. In DNA, the CDR3 is TGTGCCAGCAGCTTGTTGAACAGCCCTAACTATGGCTACACCTTC.

This chain uses TRBV5-4 with TRBJ2-7; D might be TRBD2 (6 bases). Deletions cut 0 bases from V and 2 bases from J, with 12 bases between. The germline gives CDR1 SGHNT, CDR2 YYREEE (reference sequence). The CDR3 loop spans 15 amino acids. The CDR3 region is CASSLEASEPYEQYF. CDR3 DNA sequence: TGTGCCAGCAGCTTGGAGGCTAGCGAGCCCTACGAGCAGTACTTC.

This sequence joins TRBV2 and TRBJ2-7; 11 nucleotides agree with TRBD1. CDR1 SNHLY and CDR2 FYNNEI come from the germline V gene. This CDR3 contains 13 residues. The ends lost 6 bases at V and 3 bases at J; junction bases unmatched: 1. CDR3 sequence reads: CASSGTGGYEQYF. The CDR3 nucleotides are TGTGCCAGCAGCGGGACAGGGGGCTACGAGCAGTACTTC.

J is TRBJ2-3 and V is TRBV24-1, with 12 bases fitting TRBD1. With 4 bases clipped from V and 5 bases from J, the junction kept 9 bases outside the gene matches. The CDR3 contains 17 residues. Germline V gene lookup returns CDR1 KGHDR and CDR2 SFDVKD. The CDR3: CATSDLDRDRGRDTQYF. In nucleotides, the CDR3 is TGTGCCACCAGTGACCTAGACCGGGACAGGGGGCGAGATACGCAGTATTTT.

This rearrangement joins TRBV11-3 to TRBJ2-5, with D unresolved. The CDR3 has 11 amino acids. V was clipped by 4 bases and J by 5 bases, with 5 bases between them. Germline V gives CDR1 SGHNT, CDR2 YENEEA. CDR3 region: CASSSRETQYF. The CDR3 DNA reads TGTGCCAGCAGCTCCAGGGAGACCCAGTACTTC.

The rearrangement uses TRBV30 and TRBJ2-5; possible D gene TRBD2, 6 bases. The germline V gene encodes CDR1 GTSNPN and CDR2 SVGIG (reference sequence). The CDR3 has 14 residues. The ends were cut back, 0 bases at V and 0 bases at J, with 8 bases in the middle. Here the CDR3 reads CAWSVGGNQETQYF. Here the CDR3 DNA reads TGTGCCTGGAGTGTAGGAGGGAACCAAGAGACCCAGTACTTC.

The J gene is TRBJ2-2, the V gene TRBV24-1, with D possibly being TRBD1 (6 bases). CDR1 is KGHDR and CDR2 is SFDVKD in the germline V gene. The ends were cut back, 7 bases at V and 1 base at J, with 12 bases in the middle. The CDR3 runs 15 residues. CDR3 bases: TGTGCCACCAGGGGAATGACAGGGAACACCGGGGAGCTGTTTTTT. Residues: CATRGMTGNTGELFF.

The gene calls are TRBV12-3 or TRBV12-4 and TRBJ1-4; 9 bases align to TRBD1. V was clipped by 7 bases and J by 11 bases; unmatched bases: 8. This CDR3 is built from 13 residues. CDR3 bases: TGTGCCAGCACTGCGACAGGGGGGACGAAACTGTTTTTT. It is translated as CASTATGGTKLFF.

The chain couples TRBV5-4 to TRBJ2-6; TRBD1 matches 9 bases. The CDR3 is made up of 18 amino acids. The ends lost 3 bases at V and 4 bases at J; junction bases unmatched: 11. Per germline, CDR1 SGHNT and CDR2 YYREEE (reference sequence). The CDR3 DNA sequence: TGTGCCAGCAGCTCGCGGGACAGGGTGGTCCTGGGGGCCAACGTCCTGACTTTC. It is translated as CASSSRDRVVLGANVLTF.

The chain combines TRBV5-6 with TRBJ1-5; possibly TRBD1 for D (5 bases). There are 18 residues in the CDR3. With 5 bases removed from V and 2 bases from J, the gap between germline ends came to 23 bases. From germline, CDR1 is SGHDT and CDR2 YYEEEE. Here the CDR3 DNA reads TGTGCCAGCAGTAATTGGGGGACGATGGGGTTCGGCAATCAGCCCCAGCATTTT. Translated, it gives CASSNWGTMGFGNQPQHF.

In this sample, this clone turned up once. This rearrangement joins TRBV30 to TRBJ2-3; the D call may be TRBD1 or TRBD2 (5 bases each). CDR1 is GTSNPN and CDR2 is SVGIG in the germline V gene (reference sequence). V was shortened by 3 bases and J by 5 bases, with 15 bases between the two germline ends. This CDR3 spans 14 amino acids. The CDR3 here is CAWRRGPAGDTQYF. The CDR3 region has the DNA TGTGCCTGGAGGAGGGGCCCAGCAGGAGATACGCAGTATTTT.

The sample holds a few counts of this clone. CDR3 in amino acids: CASNLAGGSTGELFF. The CDR3 bases are TGCGCCAGCAATTTAGCGGGAGGGAGCACCGGGGAGCTGTTTTTT. The chain is built from TRBV5-1 and TRBJ2-2; 11 nucleotides match TRBD2. CDR3 length equals 15 residues. J gave up 4 bases and V 6 bases, and 5 bases lay outside the gene matches. The germline gives CDR1 SGHRS, CDR2 YFSETQ.